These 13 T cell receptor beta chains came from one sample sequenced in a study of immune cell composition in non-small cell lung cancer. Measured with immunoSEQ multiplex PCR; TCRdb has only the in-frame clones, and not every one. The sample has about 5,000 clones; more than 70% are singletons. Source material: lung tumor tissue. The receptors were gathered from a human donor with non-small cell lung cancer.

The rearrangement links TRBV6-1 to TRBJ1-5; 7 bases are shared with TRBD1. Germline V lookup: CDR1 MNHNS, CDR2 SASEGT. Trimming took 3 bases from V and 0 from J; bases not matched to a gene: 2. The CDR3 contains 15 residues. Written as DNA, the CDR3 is TGTGCCAGCAGTGAGACAGGGAGTAGCAATCAGCCCCAGCATTTT. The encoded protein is CASSETGSSNQPQHF.

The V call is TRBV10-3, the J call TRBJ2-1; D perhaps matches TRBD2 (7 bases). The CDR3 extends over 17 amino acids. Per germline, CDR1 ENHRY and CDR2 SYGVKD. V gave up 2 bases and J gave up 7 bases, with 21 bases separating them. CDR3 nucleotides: TGTGCCATCAGTGAGGTCCTTATAGGGGGGGCCAAGAATGAGCAGTTCTTC. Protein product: CAISEVLIGGAKNEQFF.

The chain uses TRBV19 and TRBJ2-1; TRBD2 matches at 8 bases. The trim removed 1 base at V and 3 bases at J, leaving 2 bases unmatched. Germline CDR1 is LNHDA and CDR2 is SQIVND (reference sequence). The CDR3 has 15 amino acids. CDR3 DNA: TGTGCCAGTAGTATAGCGCGGGGGGACTACAATGAGCAGTTCTTC. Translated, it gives CASSIARGDYNEQFF.

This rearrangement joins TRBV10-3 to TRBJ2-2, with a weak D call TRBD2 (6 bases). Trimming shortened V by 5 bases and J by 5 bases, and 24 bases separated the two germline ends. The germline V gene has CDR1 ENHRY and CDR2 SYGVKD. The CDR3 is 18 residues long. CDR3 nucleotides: TGTGCCATCAGTCCCGGATTGGGAACTAGCCACAAAACCGGGGAGCTGTTTTTT. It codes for CAISPGLGTSHKTGELFF.

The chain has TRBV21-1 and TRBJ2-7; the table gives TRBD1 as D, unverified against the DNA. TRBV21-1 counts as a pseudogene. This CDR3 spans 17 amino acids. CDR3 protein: CASSASPTGALLGEQYF. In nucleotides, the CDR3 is TGTGCCAGCAGTGCCTCCCCGACAGGGGCTCTTTTAGGCGAGCAGTACTTC.

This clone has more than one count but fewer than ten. In DNA, the CDR3 is TGTGCCAGTATTATGGCTAGCGGGGAGACCCAGTACTTC. This sequence encodes CASIMASGETQYF. This chain joins TRBV7-6 and TRBJ2-5; TRBD2 matches at 8 bases. This CDR3 comprises 13 residues. Germline V lookup: CDR1 SGHVS, CDR2 FNYEAQ. After removal of 9 bases from V and 5 bases from J, the junction contained 8 bases not matched to a gene.

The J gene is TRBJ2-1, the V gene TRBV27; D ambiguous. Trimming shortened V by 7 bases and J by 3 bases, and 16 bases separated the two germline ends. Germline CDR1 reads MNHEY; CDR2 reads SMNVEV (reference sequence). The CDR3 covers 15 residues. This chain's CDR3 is CASTRQAINYNEQFF. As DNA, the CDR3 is TGTGCCAGCACCCGCCAGGCGATCAACTACAATGAGCAGTTCTTC.

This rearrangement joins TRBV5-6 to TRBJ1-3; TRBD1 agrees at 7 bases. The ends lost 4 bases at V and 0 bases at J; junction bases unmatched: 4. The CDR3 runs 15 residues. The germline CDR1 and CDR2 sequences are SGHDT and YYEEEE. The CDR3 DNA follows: TGTGCCAGCAGCCCAGGGGGACACTCTGGAAACACCATATATTTT. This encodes CASSPGGHSGNTIYF.

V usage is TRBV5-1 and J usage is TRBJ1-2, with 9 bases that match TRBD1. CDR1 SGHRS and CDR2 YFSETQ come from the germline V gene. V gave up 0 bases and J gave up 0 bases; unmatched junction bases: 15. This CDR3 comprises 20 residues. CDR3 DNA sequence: TGCGCCAGCAGCTTGGTCGTCGGTACAGGGGGCGACGGAGCTAACTATGGCTACACCTTC. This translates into CASSLVVGTGGDGANYGYTF.

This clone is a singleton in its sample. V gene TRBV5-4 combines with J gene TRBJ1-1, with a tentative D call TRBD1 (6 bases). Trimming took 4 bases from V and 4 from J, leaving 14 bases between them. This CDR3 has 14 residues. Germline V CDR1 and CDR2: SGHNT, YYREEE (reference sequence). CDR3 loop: CASSGGQRRTEAFF. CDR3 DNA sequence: TGTGCCAGCAGCGGAGGACAGAGACGCACTGAAGCTTTCTTT.

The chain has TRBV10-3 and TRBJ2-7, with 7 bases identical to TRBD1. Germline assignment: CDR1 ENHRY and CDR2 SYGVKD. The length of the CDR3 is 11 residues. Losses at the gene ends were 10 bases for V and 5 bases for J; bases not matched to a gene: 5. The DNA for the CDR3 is TGTGCCACCCGACAGGGAGACGAGCAGTACTTC. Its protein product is CATRQGDEQYF.

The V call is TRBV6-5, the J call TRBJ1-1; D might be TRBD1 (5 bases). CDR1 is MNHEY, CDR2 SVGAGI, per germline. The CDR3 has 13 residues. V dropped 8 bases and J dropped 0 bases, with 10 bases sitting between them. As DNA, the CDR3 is TGTGCCAGCCGACCGACAGTGAACACTGAAGCTTTCTTT. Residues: CASRPTVNTEAFF.

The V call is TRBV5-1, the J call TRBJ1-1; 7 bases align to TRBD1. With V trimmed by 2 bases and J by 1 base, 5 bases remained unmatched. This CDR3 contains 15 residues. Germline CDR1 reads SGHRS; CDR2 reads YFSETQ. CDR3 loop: CASSFSGGRNTEAFF. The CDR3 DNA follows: TGCGCCAGCAGCTTCTCAGGGGGAAGGAACACTGAAGCTTTCTTT.